These 9 T cell receptor beta chains came from one sample sequenced in a study of T cells in Graves' hyperthyroidism and ophthalmopathy. It was RNA transcripts that yielded the amplified TCR beta CDR3 regions. The TCR CDR3 first-round RT-PCR relied on the HTBI primer set. Each CDR3 protein is one row after TCRdb ran MiXCR on the multiplex PCR reads. The table has 540,000 or so distinct CDR3 sequences, more than 15% seen once. The sequencing input was blood. The receptors here all came from a woman younger than 45 with Graves' hyperthyroidism.

This clonotype has at least ten counts. The chain carries TRBV11-1 and TRBJ1-1; D call uncertain. Germline V gene sequence: CDR1 SGHAT, CDR2 FQDESV (reference sequence). Trimming pared 6 bases from V and 6 bases from J, leaving 17 bases between. The CDR3 consists of 14 residues. The CDR3 protein is CASRPGDRFPEAFF. In DNA, the CDR3 is TGTGCCAGCAGGCCCGGCGACCGGTTCCCTGAAGCTTTCTTT.

The chain couples TRBV7-2 to TRBJ1-1; maybe TRBD1 (6 bases). Trimming stripped 5 bases from V and 3 bases from J, with 16 bases between. Per the germline V gene, CDR1 is SGHTA and CDR2 is FQGNSA. The CDR3 consists of 15 residues. This CDR3 reads CASSPPGAVDTEAFF. In nucleotides, the CDR3 is TGTGCCAGCAGCCCCCCGGGGGCCGTGGACACTGAAGCTTTCTTT.

Many counts were recorded for this clonotype. The chain has TRBV7-3 and TRBJ1-2; D possibly corresponds to TRBD1 (5 bases). The CDR3 runs 14 residues. V was trimmed by 2 bases and J by 8 bases, leaving 15 bases between them. Germline CDR1 and CDR2: SGHTA and FQGTGA. The CDR3 region is CASSLDRRGRGYTF. The CDR3 nucleotides are TGTGCCAGCAGCTTAGATCGGCGGGGCCGGGGCTACACCTTC.

V is TRBV12-3 or TRBV12-4 and J is TRBJ2-5; no firm D call. V dropped 6 bases and J dropped 0 bases, with 11 bases sitting between them. The CDR3 runs to 14 residues. CDR3 loop: CASSSDLNQETQYF. DNA for the CDR3: TGTGCCAGCAGCTCAGACTTGAACCAAGAGACCCAGTACTTC.

At least ten counts were recorded for this clonotype. The genes are TRBV5-6 and TRBJ2-7; no clear D. Trimming took 2 bases from V and 2 from J, leaving 11 bases between them. Germline-derived CDR1 and CDR2 are SGHDT and YYEEEE. This CDR3 has 14 amino acids. Written as DNA, the CDR3 is TGTGCCAGCAGCTTTGGCCTTGGAACCTACGAGCAGTACTTC. Amino acid sequence: CASSFGLGTYEQYF.

This clonotype appeared a few times. The chain employs TRBV19 and TRBJ2-1; weak D call: TRBD1 (6 bases). Germline V gene lookup returns CDR1 LNHDA and CDR2 SQIVND (reference sequence). The CDR3 length is 15 residues. V lost 2 bases and J 3 bases, leaving 11 bases between the germline ends. The CDR3, as DNA: TGTGCCAGTAGTATATCAGGGGACGGCTACAATGAGCAGTTCTTC. The encoded protein is CASSISGDGYNEQFF.

In its sample, this clonotype was seen a few times. This CDR3 reads CASSGRLAPYEQYF. The CDR3 nucleotides read TGTGCCAGCAGCGGGCGACTAGCGCCCTACGAGCAGTACTTC. The chain employs TRBV9 and TRBJ2-7, with 8 bases fitting TRBD2. V lost 3 bases and J lost 2; bases outside the gene matches: 4. Germline V gives CDR1 SGDLS, CDR2 YYNGEE. This CDR3 spans 14 amino acids.

The chain employs TRBV20-1 and TRBJ1-2; 7 nucleotides align to TRBD1. Germline V CDR1 and CDR2: DFQATT, SNEGSKA (reference sequence). The V segment lost 6 bases and the J segment 4 bases; nucleotides outside the gene matches: 14. This CDR3 spans 15 amino acids. The CDR3 sequence: CSAMGTEKMTYGYTF. The CDR3 DNA reads as TGCAGTGCCATGGGGACAGAAAAGATGACCTATGGCTACACCTTC.

This clonotype was detected ten times or more. This chain links TRBV24-1 with TRBJ2-5, with D perhaps assigned TRBD1 or TRBD2 (5 bases each). CDR1 KGHDR and CDR2 SFDVKD come from the germline V gene. The CDR3 covers 15 residues. V was cut by 4 bases and J by 4 bases, with 15 bases left in between. The CDR3 DNA sequence: TGTGCCACCAGTGACCGGGACGGCTTGGGAGAGACCCAGTACTTC. It is translated as CATSDRDGLGETQYF.